Listed here are 5 T cell receptor beta chains from one sample, sequenced in a study of Ad26.COV2.S vaccination and SARS-CoV-2 variants. Libraries were prepared by immunoSEQ multiplex PCR; TCRdb keeps only in-frame clonotypes and omits some of them. The sample yields about 480,000 clones, around 85% seen once. Treatment indicated: approximately 18 received Ad26.COV2.S at low or high dose, single or two shots; about 5 received placebo; per-sample allocation not given. Repertoires come from day 63 after the first vaccine or placebo injection. The sample was peripheral blood, taken in a trial of Ad26.COV2.S vaccine versus placebo. The receptors shown here come from a person between 18 and 65 years old who received the Ad26.COV2.S COVID-19 vaccine or a placebo.

This clone has a handful of counts. J is TRBJ1-2 and V is TRBV30, with a weak D call TRBD1 (5 bases). The germline gives CDR1 GTSNPN, CDR2 SVGIG (reference sequence). This CDR3 has 11 amino acids. Trimming pared 8 bases from V and 7 bases from J, leaving 14 bases between. The CDR3 DNA is TGTGCCCTACTGGGGGAGTTTGGCTACACCTTC. Amino acids: CALLGEFGYTF.

The chain couples TRBV4-2 to TRBJ2-2, with D unclear. With 5 bases removed from V and 0 bases from J, the gap between germline ends came to 10 bases. The CDR3 loop spans 15 amino acids. Germline assignment: CDR1 LGHNA and CDR2 YNFKEQ. The CDR3 DNA follows: TGTGCCAGCAGCACTGACCGGACGAACACCGGGGAGCTGTTTTTT. It is translated as CASSTDRTNTGELFF.

This clone showed up just a few times. The chain is built from TRBV4-2 and TRBJ1-3; possibly TRBD1 for D (5 bases). Germline V gene sequence: CDR1 LGHNA, CDR2 YNFKEQ. V lost 4 bases to trimming and J lost 0 bases, with 16 bases between them. CDR3 length: 17 amino acids. CDR3 sequence reads: CASSPWGSSSSGNTIYF. CDR3 bases: TGTGCCAGCAGCCCCTGGGGCTCTAGTAGCTCTGGAAACACCATATATTTT.

This chain uses TRBV20-1 with TRBJ2-5; D not resolved. Germline V lookup: CDR1 DFQATT, CDR2 SNEGSKA (reference sequence). With 3 bases removed from V and 5 bases from J, the gap between germline ends came to 7 bases. This CDR3 spans 11 amino acids. CDR3 region: CSASVGETQYF. CDR3 DNA sequence: TGCAGTGCTAGCGTCGGGGAGACCCAGTACTTC.

The chain has TRBV28 and TRBJ2-7; D perhaps matches TRBD1 (7 bases). Germline CDR1 MDHEN, CDR2 SYDVKM. The V gene lost 5 bases and the J gene lost 0 bases, with 17 bases spanning the gap. CDR3 size: 16 residues. CDR3 region: CASSRTGEVASYEQYF. The CDR3 nucleotides read TGTGCCAGCAGTCGTACAGGGGAGGTCGCCTCCTACGAGCAGTACTTC.